This TCR beta chain is from a study of blood T cell repertoires in COVID-19 (TCRdb year 2020). Context from the whole study: The collaborator samples originated in the United States, Italy and Spain and spanned the acute and convalescent phases of COVID-19. The material from the prospective study consisted of cDNA or gDNA derived from T cells, B-cell-depleted T cells, or PBMCs. The dataset comprised deeply sampled blood TCRbeta repertoires from subjects exposed to, actively infected with, or recovered from COVID-19. The repertoires were released in a freely available public database meant as a resource for research on the immune response to SARS-CoV-2. Samples came from the ongoing ImmuneRACE study (first 160 participants) plus 1,254 subjects from 6 global collaborators. Sample metadata almost always included a de-identified subject ID, COVID-19 status, age in years and sex. Where HLA class I and class II types were available, the types were taken from metadata supplied by the sample provider, not from assay-based typing. Here is what the overall study found, with its caveats: The quantity of clinical and demographic metadata differed by source and by participant and was supplied without curation.

The collaborating institutions used their own protocols to collect whole blood in K2EDTA tubes. For TCRbeta analysis, collaborators shipped samples as frozen whole blood, isolated PBMCs, or DNA extracted from either of those sample types. V lost 0 bases and J lost 2 bases; the stretch between them is 9 bases long. CDR1 and CDR2 are drawn from the germline V gene: SGDLS, YYNGEE. The CDR3 runs 15 residues from the cysteine to the phenylalanine. The DNA shown is the 45-base CDR3, in frame from base 1. Points on this clone: The specificity of this receptor is unknown. Qualities for individual bases were not recorded, and no much larger clone is one base off.

TCRbeta CDR3 regions were amplified from genomic DNA using the immunoSEQ Assay, a bias-controlled multiplex PCR. As for the original processing: Within the assay, amplification of reference gene primers was used to estimate how many nucleated cells each sample contained. To quantify the absolute abundance of each unique TCRbeta CDR3 rearrangement, sequence reads were collapsed and filtered. Productive Simpson clonality was computed per sample as the square root of Simpson's diversity index over productive rearrangements. Imported from immuneACCESS, the table was reduced by TCRdb to in-frame sequences with V and J called. These copies leave out some clones; in studies compared against another copy, an unresolved V gene accounts for under half, and the cause of the remainder is not known. The D gene and trimming were derived from the DNA, and the V and J assignments and clone size from that table. This sample is represented by under 350,000 clones; 65% to 90% of them were singletons. The top ten hold around 6.9% of the sample.

This clonotype originated in a human donor in a cohort sampled during active COVID-19. The chain is assembled from TRBV9 and TRBJ1-5; no D segment can be confidently identified. Sequenced: peripheral blood. CDR3 sequence: CASSVGPQGNQPQHF. The bases are TGTGCCAGCAGCGTAGGTCCGCAGGGCAATCAGCCCCAGCATTTT.